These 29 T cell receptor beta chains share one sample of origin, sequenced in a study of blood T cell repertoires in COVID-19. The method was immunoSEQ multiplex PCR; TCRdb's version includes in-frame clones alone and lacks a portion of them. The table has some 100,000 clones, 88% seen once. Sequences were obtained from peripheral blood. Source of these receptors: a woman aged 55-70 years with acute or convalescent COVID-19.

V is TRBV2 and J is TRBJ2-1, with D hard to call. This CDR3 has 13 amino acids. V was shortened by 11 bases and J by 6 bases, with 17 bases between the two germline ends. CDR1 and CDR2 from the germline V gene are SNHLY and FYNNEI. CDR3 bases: TGTGCCGGAACTATGTTCATAGGCAATGAGCAGTTCTTC. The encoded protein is CAGTMFIGNEQFF.

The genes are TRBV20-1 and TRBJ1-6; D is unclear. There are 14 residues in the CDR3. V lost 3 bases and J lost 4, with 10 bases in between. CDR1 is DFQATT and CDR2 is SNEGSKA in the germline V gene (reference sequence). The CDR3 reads CSASGPGYNSPLHF. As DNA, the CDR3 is TGCAGTGCTAGTGGCCCCGGGTATAATTCACCCCTCCACTTT.

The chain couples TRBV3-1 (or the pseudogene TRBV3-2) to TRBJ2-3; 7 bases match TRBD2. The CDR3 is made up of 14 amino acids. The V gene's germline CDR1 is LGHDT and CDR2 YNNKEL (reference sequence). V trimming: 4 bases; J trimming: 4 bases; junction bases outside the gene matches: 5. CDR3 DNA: TGTGCCAGCAGCCGCCGCGGGAGCGCAGATACGCAGTATTTT. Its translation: CASSRRGSADTQYF.

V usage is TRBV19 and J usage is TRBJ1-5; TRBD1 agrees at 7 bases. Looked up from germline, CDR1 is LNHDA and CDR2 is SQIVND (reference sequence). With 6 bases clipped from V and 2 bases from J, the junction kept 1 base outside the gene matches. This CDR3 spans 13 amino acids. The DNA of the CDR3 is TGTGCCAGTAGAGGGACAGGCAATCAGCCCCAGCATTTT. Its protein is CASRGTGNQPQHF.

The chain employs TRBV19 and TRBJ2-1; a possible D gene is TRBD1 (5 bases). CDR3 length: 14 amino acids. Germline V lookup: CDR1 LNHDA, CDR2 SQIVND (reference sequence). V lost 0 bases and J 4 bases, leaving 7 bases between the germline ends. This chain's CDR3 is CASSIEGPYNEQFF. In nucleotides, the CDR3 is TGTGCCAGTAGTATAGAGGGGCCTTACAATGAGCAGTTCTTC. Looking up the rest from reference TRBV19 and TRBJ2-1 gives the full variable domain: DGGITQSPKYLFRKEGQNVTLSCEQNLNHDAMYWYRQDPGQGLRLIYYSQIVNDFQKGDIAEGYSVSREKKESFPLTVTSAQKNPTAFYLCASSIEGPYNEQFFGPGTRLTVL.

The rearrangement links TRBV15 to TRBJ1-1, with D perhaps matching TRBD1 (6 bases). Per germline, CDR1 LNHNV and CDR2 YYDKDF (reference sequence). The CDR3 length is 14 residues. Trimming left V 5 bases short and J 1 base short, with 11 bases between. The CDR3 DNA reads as TGTGCCACCAGCGCACTCAGGGGGAACACTGAAGCTTTCTTT. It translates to CATSALRGNTEAFF.

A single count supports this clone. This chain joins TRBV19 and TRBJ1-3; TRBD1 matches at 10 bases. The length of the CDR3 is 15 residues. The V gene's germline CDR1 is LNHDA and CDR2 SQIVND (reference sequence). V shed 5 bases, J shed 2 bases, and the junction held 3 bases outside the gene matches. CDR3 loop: CASSPGTGAGNTIYF. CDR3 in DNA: TGTGCCAGTAGTCCCGGGACAGGGGCTGGAAACACCATATATTTT.

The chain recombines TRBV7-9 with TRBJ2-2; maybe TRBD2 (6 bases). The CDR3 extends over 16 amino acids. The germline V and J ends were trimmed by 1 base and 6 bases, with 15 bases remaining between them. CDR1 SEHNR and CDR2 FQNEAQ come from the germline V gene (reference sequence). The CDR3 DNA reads TGTGCCAGCAGCTTAGTACCCGGCCGGGGGTCCGGGGAGCTGTTTTTT. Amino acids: CASSLVPGRGSGELFF.

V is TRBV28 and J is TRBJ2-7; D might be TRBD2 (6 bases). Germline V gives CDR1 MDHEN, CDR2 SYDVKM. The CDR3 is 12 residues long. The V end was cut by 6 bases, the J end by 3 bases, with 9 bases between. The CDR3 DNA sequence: TGTGCCAGCAGGGCTAGCGTCTACGAGCAGTACTTC. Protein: CASRASVYEQYF.

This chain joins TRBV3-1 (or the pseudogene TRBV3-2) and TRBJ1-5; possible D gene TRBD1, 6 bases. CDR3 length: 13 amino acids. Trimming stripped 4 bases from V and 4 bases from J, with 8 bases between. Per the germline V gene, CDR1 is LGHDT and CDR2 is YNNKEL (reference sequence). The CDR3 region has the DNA TGTGCCAGCAGCCCTACAGGGAATCAGCCCCAGCATTTT. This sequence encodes CASSPTGNQPQHF.

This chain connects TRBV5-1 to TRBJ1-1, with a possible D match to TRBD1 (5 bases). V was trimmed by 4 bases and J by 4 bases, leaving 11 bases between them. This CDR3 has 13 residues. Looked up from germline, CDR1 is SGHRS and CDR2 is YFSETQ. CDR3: CASSTLGGTEAFF. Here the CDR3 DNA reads TGCGCCAGCAGCACCTTGGGGGGCACTGAAGCTTTCTTT.

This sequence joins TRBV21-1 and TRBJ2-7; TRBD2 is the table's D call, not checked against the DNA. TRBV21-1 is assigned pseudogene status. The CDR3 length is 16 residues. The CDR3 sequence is CASSRTGTSGIEEQYV. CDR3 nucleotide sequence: TGTGCCAGCAGCCGGACCGGGACTAGCGGGATAGAAGAGCAGTACGTC.

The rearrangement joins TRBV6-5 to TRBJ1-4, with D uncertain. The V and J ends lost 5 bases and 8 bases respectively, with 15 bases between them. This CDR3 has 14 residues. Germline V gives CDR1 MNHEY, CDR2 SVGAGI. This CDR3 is CASSPHGVGEKLFF. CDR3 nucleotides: TGTGCCAGCAGTCCGCACGGGGTCGGCGAAAAACTGTTTTTT.

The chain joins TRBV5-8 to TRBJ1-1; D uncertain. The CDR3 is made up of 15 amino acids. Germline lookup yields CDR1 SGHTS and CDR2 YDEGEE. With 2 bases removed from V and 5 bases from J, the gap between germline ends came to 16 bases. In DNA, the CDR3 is TGTGCCAGCAGCTTATTAACTCCGGGGAGGACTGAAGCTTTCTTT. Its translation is CASSLLTPGRTEAFF.

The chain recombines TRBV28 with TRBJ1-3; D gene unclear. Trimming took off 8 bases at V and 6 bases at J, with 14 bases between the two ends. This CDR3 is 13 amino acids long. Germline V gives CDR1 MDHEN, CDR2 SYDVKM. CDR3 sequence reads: CASSRGGENTIYF. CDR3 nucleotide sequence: TGTGCCAGCTCACGGGGTGGGGAAAACACCATATATTTT.

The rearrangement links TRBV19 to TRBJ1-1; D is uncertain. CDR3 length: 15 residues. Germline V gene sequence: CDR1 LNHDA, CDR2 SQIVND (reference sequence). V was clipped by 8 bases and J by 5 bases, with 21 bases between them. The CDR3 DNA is TGTGCCAGTTTAAACACTTGGCTGGGAGGAACTGAAGCTTTCTTT. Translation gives CASLNTWLGGTEAFF.

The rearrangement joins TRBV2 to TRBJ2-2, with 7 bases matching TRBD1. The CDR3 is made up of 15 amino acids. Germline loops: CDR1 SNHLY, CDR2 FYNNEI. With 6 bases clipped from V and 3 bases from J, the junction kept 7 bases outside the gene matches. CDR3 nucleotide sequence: TGTGCCAGCAGACCCGGACAGGTGGACACCGGGGAGCTGTTTTTT. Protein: CASRPGQVDTGELFF.

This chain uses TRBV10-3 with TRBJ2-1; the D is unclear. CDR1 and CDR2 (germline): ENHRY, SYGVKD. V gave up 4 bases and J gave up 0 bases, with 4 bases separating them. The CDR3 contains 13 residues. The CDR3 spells CAISVVSYNEQFF. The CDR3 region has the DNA TGTGCCATCAGTGTAGTCTCCTACAATGAGCAGTTCTTC.

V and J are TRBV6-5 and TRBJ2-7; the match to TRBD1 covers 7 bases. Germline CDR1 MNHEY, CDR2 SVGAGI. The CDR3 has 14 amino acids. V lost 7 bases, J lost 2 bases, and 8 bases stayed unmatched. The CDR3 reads CASTTGDRAYEQYF. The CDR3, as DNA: TGTGCCAGCACGACCGGCGACAGGGCCTACGAGCAGTACTTC.

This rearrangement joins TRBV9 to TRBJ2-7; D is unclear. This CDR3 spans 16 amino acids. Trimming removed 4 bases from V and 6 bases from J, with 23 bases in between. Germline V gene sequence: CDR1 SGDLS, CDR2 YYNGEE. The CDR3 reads CASSPRSRSGISEQYF. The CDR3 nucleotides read TGTGCCAGCAGCCCCCGGTCAAGATCTGGTATTAGCGAGCAGTACTTC.

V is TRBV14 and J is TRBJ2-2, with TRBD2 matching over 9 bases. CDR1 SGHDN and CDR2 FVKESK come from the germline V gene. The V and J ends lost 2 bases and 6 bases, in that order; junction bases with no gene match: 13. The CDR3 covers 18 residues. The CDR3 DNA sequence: TGTGCCAGCAGCCAACTAGCGGGGCGAGCTTCGGACGCCGGGGAGCTGTTTTTT. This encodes CASSQLAGRASDAGELFF.

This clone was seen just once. CDR3 in amino acids: CASILNPVSPLHF. The CDR3, as DNA: TGTGCCAGCATCCTGAATCCAGTTTCACCCCTCCACTTT. The V call is TRBV6-6, the J call TRBJ1-6; D is uncertain. The CDR3 is 13 amino acids. The germline CDR1 and CDR2 sequences are MNHNY and SVGAGI (reference sequence). The germline V and J ends were trimmed by 7 bases and 9 bases, with 13 bases remaining between them.

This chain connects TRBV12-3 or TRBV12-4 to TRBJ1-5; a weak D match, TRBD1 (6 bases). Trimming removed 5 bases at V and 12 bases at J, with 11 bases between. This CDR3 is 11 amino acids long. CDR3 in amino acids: CASSGRGNQHF. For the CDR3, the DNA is TGTGCCAGCAGTGGCAGGGGAAACCAGCATTTT.

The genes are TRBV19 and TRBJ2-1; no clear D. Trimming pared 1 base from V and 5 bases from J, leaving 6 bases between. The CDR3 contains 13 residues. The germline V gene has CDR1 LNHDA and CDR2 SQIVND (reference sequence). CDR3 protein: CASSIGQNNEQFF. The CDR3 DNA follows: TGTGCCAGTAGTATAGGGCAGAACAATGAGCAGTTCTTC.

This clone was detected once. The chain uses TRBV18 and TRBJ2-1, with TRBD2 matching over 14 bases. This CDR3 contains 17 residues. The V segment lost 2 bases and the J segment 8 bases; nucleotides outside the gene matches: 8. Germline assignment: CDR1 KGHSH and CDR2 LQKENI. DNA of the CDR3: TGTGCCAGCTCACCAGGGACTAGCGGGAGAGGAAGGGATGAGCAGTTCTTC. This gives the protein CASSPGTSGRGRDEQFF.

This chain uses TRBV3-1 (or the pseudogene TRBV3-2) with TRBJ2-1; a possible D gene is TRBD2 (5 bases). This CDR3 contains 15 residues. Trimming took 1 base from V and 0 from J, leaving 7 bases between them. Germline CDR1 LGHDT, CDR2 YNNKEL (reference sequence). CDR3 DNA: TGTGCCAGCAGCCAAGGGAGCGGCTCCTACAATGAGCAGTTCTTC. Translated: CASSQGSGSYNEQFF.

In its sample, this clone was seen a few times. The CDR3 loop is CASGLGTSSNTGELFF. Here the CDR3 DNA reads TGTGCTAGTGGTTTGGGGACTAGCTCGAACACCGGGGAGCTGTTTTTT. The rearrangement links TRBV12-5 to TRBJ2-2; 8 positions agree with TRBD2. This CDR3 contains 16 residues. Unmatched junction bases numbered 1, after V lost 1 base and J lost 0 bases. Germline V gene sequence: CDR1 LGHNT, CDR2 FRNRAP.

The CDR3 reads CASRKGRDEETQYF. The CDR3 DNA sequence: TGTGCCAGCAGAAAGGGGCGGGATGAAGAGACCCAGTACTTC. The chain is built from TRBV28 and TRBJ2-5, with D perhaps TRBD2 (6 bases). This CDR3 contains 14 residues. Per the germline V gene, CDR1 is MDHEN and CDR2 is SYDVKM. V was clipped by 6 bases and J by 3 bases, with 14 bases between them.

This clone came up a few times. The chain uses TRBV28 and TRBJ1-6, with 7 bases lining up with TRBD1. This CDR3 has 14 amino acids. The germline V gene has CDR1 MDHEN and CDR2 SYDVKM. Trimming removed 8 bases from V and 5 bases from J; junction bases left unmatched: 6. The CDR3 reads CASSPGTDNSPLHF. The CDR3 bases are TGTGCCAGCTCCCCCGGGACAGATAATTCACCCCTCCACTTT.